One and the same sample provided the 21 T cell receptor beta chains below, sequenced in a study of cytomegalovirus exposure and HLA in healthy donors (dated by TCRdb to about 2017). Library prep was done by the immunoSEQ multiplex PCR assay. For the multiplex PCR, a mixture combining 60 forward primers for TCR Vbeta segments and 13 reverse primers for TCR Jbeta segments was used. TCRdb mirrors the immuneACCESS table, restricted to in-frame sequences. Some clones are absent from its copies; in checked studies, under half trace to an unresolved V gene, and the reason for the others is unknown. The sample table holds under 150,000 clones. The top ten constitute 1.5% to 2.5% of the sample. The sequencing sample was made of PBMCs. The source of these receptors is an older woman in good health and CMV-seronegative.

V gene TRBV27 combines with J gene TRBJ1-6; D is possibly TRBD1 (6 bases). This CDR3 region has 14 residues. Trimming shortened V by 0 bases and J by 13 bases, and 13 bases separated the two germline ends. Germline-derived CDR1 and CDR2 are MNHEY and SMNVEV (reference sequence). CDR3: CASSLSGRGSPLHF. DNA of the CDR3: TGTGCCAGCAGTTTATCGGGCAGGGGATCGCCCCTCCACTTT.

The chain links TRBV5-4 to TRBJ2-2, with TRBD1 matching over 9 bases. This CDR3 contains 15 residues. V shed 4 bases, J shed 7 bases, and the junction held 8 bases outside the gene matches. Germline CDR1 and CDR2: SGHNT and YYREEE (reference sequence). DNA for the CDR3: TGTGCCAGCAGCCATAAACAGGGGGCTAGCGGGGAGCTGTTTTTT. This gives the protein CASSHKQGASGELFF.

The rearrangement joins TRBV7-2 to TRBJ1-3, with D perhaps TRBD1 (5 bases). V shed 8 bases and J shed 2 bases, with 13 bases lying between them. From germline, CDR1 is SGHTA and CDR2 FQGNSA. CDR3 length: 14 amino acids. The CDR3 region has the DNA TGTGCCAGCGGCCGAAAGACAGCTGGAAACACCATATATTTT. It codes for CASGRKTAGNTIYF.

This chain joins TRBV9 and TRBJ2-3, with TRBD2 matching over 8 bases. After removal of 0 bases from V and 4 bases from J, the junction contained 4 bases not matched to a gene. The CDR3 has 15 residues. Germline CDR1 reads SGDLS; CDR2 reads YYNGEE. CDR3 region: CASSVAGGPPDTQYF. The CDR3 DNA reads as TGTGCCAGCAGCGTAGCGGGAGGGCCCCCAGATACGCAGTATTTT.

The chain is built from TRBV28 and TRBJ1-2; 7 bases are a match to TRBD1. CDR3 length equals 14 residues. The V gene end was trimmed by 7 bases and the J gene end by 7 bases; junction bases not matched to a gene: 12. Germline CDR1 reads MDHEN; CDR2 reads SYDVKM. CDR3 sequence: CASIPQGGSGGYTF. The DNA of the CDR3 is TGTGCCAGCATCCCGCAGGGGGGTTCGGGTGGCTACACCTTC.

The chain joins TRBV11-2 to TRBJ2-7; tentatively, D is TRBD1 (6 bases). Trimming took off 2 bases at V and 1 base at J, with 12 bases between the two ends. The V gene's germline CDR1 is SGHAT and CDR2 FQNNGV. The CDR3 is 15 amino acids. The CDR3 loop is CASSLQWDTSYEQYF. DNA for the CDR3: TGTGCCAGCAGCTTACAATGGGACACATCCTACGAGCAGTACTTC.

This chain connects TRBV5-1 to TRBJ2-7; 8 nucleotides align to TRBD2. Germline V CDR1 and CDR2: SGHRS, YFSETQ. The V gene end was trimmed by 4 bases and the J gene end by 6 bases; junction bases not matched to a gene: 9. There are 14 residues in the CDR3. CDR3 sequence reads: CASSPGLAGSEQYF. CDR3 DNA sequence: TGCGCCAGCAGCCCCGGACTAGCTGGCAGCGAGCAGTACTTC. Looking up the rest from reference TRBV5-1 and TRBJ2-7 gives the full variable domain: KAGVTQTPRYLIKTRGQQVTLSCSPISGHRSVSWYQQTPGQGLQFLFEYFSETQRNKGNFPGRFSGRQFSNSRSEMNVSTLELGDSALYLCASSPGLAGSEQYFGPGTRLTVT.

V is TRBV27 and J is TRBJ2-7, with 10 bases fitting TRBD1. This CDR3 is built from 14 residues. The germline V gene has CDR1 MNHEY and CDR2 SMNVEV (reference sequence). Trimming at V came to 5 bases and at J to 6 bases, leaving 7 bases not matched to a gene. CDR3: CASSPQTGGGEQYF. The CDR3 DNA reads TGTGCCAGCAGTCCGCAGACAGGGGGCGGCGAGCAGTACTTC.

CDR3 protein: CASLERRETQYF. The CDR3 nucleotides are TGTGCCAGCCTCGAAAGGAGGGAGACCCAGTACTTC. The chain is built from TRBV2 and TRBJ2-5; maybe TRBD2 (5 bases). V was trimmed by 8 bases and J by 5 bases, leaving 12 bases between them. This CDR3 spans 12 amino acids. Germline lookup yields CDR1 SNHLY and CDR2 FYNNEI.

This chain joins TRBV25-1 and TRBJ2-7, with TRBD2 matching over 7 bases. The trim removed 6 bases at V and 4 bases at J, leaving 9 bases unmatched. The CDR3 consists of 14 residues. The germline CDR1 and CDR2 sequences are MGHDK and SYGVNS. CDR3 nucleotides: TGTGCCAGCAGGCAGGATCGGACTAGTTACGAGCAGTACTTC. It is translated as CASRQDRTSYEQYF.

The chain recombines TRBV29-1 with TRBJ1-5; D is undetermined. The V end was cut by 4 bases, the J end by 9 bases, with 13 bases between. The CDR3 length is 12 residues. The V gene's germline CDR1 is SQVTM and CDR2 ANQGSEA. In nucleotides, the CDR3 is TGCAGCGTTGGGTCTGAGGGATTGCCCCAGCATTTT. Its translation is CSVGSEGLPQHF.

V is TRBV2 and J is TRBJ1-5, with a weak D call TRBD1 (6 bases). The CDR3 runs 14 residues. The V gene's germline CDR1 is SNHLY and CDR2 FYNNEI. The V end lost 4 bases, the J end lost 4 bases, and 11 bases lay between the germline ends. As DNA, the CDR3 is TGTGCCAGCAGTGTGGGGGCGAGTAATCAGCCCCAGCATTTT. Protein product: CASSVGASNQPQHF.

This sequence joins TRBV11-2 and TRBJ1-2; 10 bases align to TRBD1. Losses at the gene ends were 3 bases for V and 8 bases for J; bases not matched to a gene: 6. Per the germline V gene, CDR1 is SGHAT and CDR2 is FQNNGV. The CDR3 runs 14 residues. CDR3 DNA sequence: TGTGCCAGCAGCTTTGACAGGGGGCTATGGGGCTACACCTTC. As protein: CASSFDRGLWGYTF.

The chain has TRBV28 and TRBJ1-1, with D maybe TRBD1 (5 bases). The V end lost 6 bases, the J end lost 6 bases, and 11 bases lay between the germline ends. Germline lookup yields CDR1 MDHEN and CDR2 SYDVKM. The CDR3 spans 12 residues. CDR3 DNA: TGTGCCAGCAGCGTACGGGGGTCTGAAGCTTTCTTT. Its translation: CASSVRGSEAFF.

The gene calls are TRBV5-5 and TRBJ1-1, with a tentative D call TRBD1 (6 bases). V was shortened by 2 bases and J by 1 base, with 12 bases between the two germline ends. There are 15 residues in the CDR3. Looked up from germline, CDR1 is SGHKS and CDR2 is YYEKEE (reference sequence). Written as DNA, the CDR3 is TGTGCCAGCAGCTTAAACGGACAGCCGAACACTGAAGCTTTCTTT. Amino acid sequence: CASSLNGQPNTEAFF.

This rearrangement joins TRBV7-2 to TRBJ1-6; 9 bases match TRBD1. CDR1 and CDR2 from the germline V gene are SGHTA and FQGNSA. The CDR3 sequence is 14 residues long. J gave up 7 bases and V 4 bases, and 2 bases lay outside the gene matches. The chain's CDR3 is CASSSTGGNSPLHF. The CDR3 DNA reads TGTGCCAGCAGCTCGACAGGGGGGAATTCACCCCTCCACTTT.

This sequence joins TRBV7-2 and TRBJ2-2; D might be TRBD1 (5 bases). The CDR3 totals 14 residues. Germline-derived CDR1 and CDR2 are SGHTA and FQGNSA. The V gene lost 7 bases and the J gene lost 3 bases, with 12 bases spanning the gap. The CDR3 region is CASKSGWDTGELFF. The CDR3 DNA reads as TGTGCCAGCAAATCAGGGTGGGACACCGGGGAGCTGTTTTTT.

The rearrangement links TRBV7-6 to TRBJ1-1, with TRBD1 identical over 9 bases. The J segment lost 6 bases and the V segment lost 4 bases, leaving 12 bases of the junction unmatched. This CDR3 spans 16 amino acids. Germline values: CDR1 SGHVS, CDR2 FNYEAQ. The CDR3, as DNA: TGTGCCAGCAGCTCCGGGACAGGGCGGGGCTCGTCTGAAGCTTTCTTT. Its translation is CASSSGTGRGSSEAFF.

The chain has TRBV19 and TRBJ2-2; weak D call: TRBD1 (6 bases). The V gene lost 10 bases and the J gene lost 3 bases, with 15 bases spanning the gap. The CDR3 extends over 14 amino acids. In germline, CDR1 is LNHDA, CDR2 SQIVND (reference sequence). DNA for the CDR3: TGTGCCATCCAAAGCGACAGGTACACCGGGGAGCTGTTTTTT. Translation gives CAIQSDRYTGELFF.

This chain uses TRBV28 with TRBJ2-7, with 7 bases matching TRBD1. Germline V gives CDR1 MDHEN, CDR2 SYDVKM. Unmatched junction bases numbered 8, after V lost 5 bases and J lost 1 base. The CDR3 contains 15 residues. Written as DNA, the CDR3 is TGTGCCAGCAGTCACGGACAGGTGGGTTCCTACGAGCAGTACTTC. Translating it yields CASSHGQVGSYEQYF.

The CDR3 protein is CASSVQGANYGYTF. As DNA, the CDR3 is TGTGCCAGCAGCGTCCAGGGGGCAAACTATGGCTACACCTTC. The chain recombines TRBV9 with TRBJ1-2; 8 nucleotides match TRBD1. The ends lost 2 bases at V and 2 bases at J; junction bases unmatched: 2. The germline CDR1 and CDR2 sequences are SGDLS and YYNGEE. The CDR3 consists of 14 residues.